This T cell receptor (beta chain) originates from a study of T-cell memory formation after mild COVID-19. General study findings and limits: Second-wave clones reaching peak frequency on day 37 lacked confirmed SARS-CoV-2 specificity.

J gave up 1 base and V 0 bases, and 3 bases lay outside the gene matches. Looked up from germline, CDR1 is LNHNV and CDR2 is YYDKDF (reference sequence). CDR3 size: 16 residues. TCR alpha and TCR beta cDNA libraries carrying sample barcodes and UMIs came from 5'RACE with constant-segment primers. TCRdb independently ran MiXCR on the 5' RACE reads; one entry per CDR3 protein. The sample shows around 320,000 distinct CDR3 sequences, approximately 14% of them seen only once. Comments on this clonotype: Its cognate antigen is unknown.

The sequence was collected from a man aged 18 to 30 who had mild COVID-19 (a few samples of this study predate the infection). Cell type and time point are not known. Sample: PBMCs or a T cell subset sorted from them (not recorded which). The rearrangement links TRBV15 to TRBJ2-3, with 8 positions matching TRBD2. CDR3 protein: CATSRDRRGGTDTQYF. The CDR3 DNA reads TGTGCCACCAGCAGAGATAGGCGGGGGGGCACAGATACGCAGTATTTT.